This T cell receptor (beta chain) was documented in a study of blood T cells in healthy people across ages. The amount of total RNA extracted per sample was at least 6 micrograms. Primed by a sample-barcoded 5' primer and a J-beta primer mix, a second PCR proceeded for roughly 6 to 12 cycles. Unique molecular identifiers of 12 random nucleotides labeled each cDNA. MiXCR, run by TCRdb on the 5' RACE reads, gives a single entry per CDR3 protein. In the table there are 1.5 million to 2 million distinct CDR3 sequences, around 48% of which are singletons. The sample comprised blood. The clonotype comes from a woman aged 40 to 49 in good health.

The CDR3 region has the DNA TGTGCCAGCAGCGCTGGGGACGCCCGGGGCTACGAGCAGTACTTC. Its protein product is CASSAGDARGYEQYF. V and J are TRBV11-1 and TRBJ2-7; D may match TRBD1 or TRBD2 (5 bases each). The CDR3 extends over 15 amino acids. The V end was cut by 5 bases, the J end by 3 bases, with 17 bases between. The germline CDR1 and CDR2 sequences are SGHAT and FQDESV (reference sequence).